This T cell receptor (beta chain) was documented in a study of T cell responses to AZD1222 COVID-19 vaccine (TCRdb year 2021). At the level of the whole study: A total of roughly 240 trial participants underwent TCR sequencing, of whom 200 to 220 received two doses of AZD1222 and some 26 received two doses of the MenACWY control vaccine. Trial participants were enrolled into age subgroups of 18-55, 56-69 and 70-plus years, which contained 148, 28 and 57 TCR-sequenced participants, respectively. The full study reports these points: Only six AZD1222 recipients were SARS-CoV-2 seropositive at baseline, limiting conclusions about previously exposed vaccinees. Nearly half of unique spike-specific TCRs reportedly recognized epitopes outside regions mutated in the B.1.351 and B.1.1.7 variants. The 56-69-year group was small, and its depth increase did not reach significance, likely because of low power. Because no day 14 peak-response samples were available, the repertoires could be characterized only after the peak T cell response. The vaccine-associated CD4 TCRs covered the entire spike protein, and the dominant responses fell in regions 160-218 and 743-854. Participants were mostly white British, with more females than males. The authors suggested clonal diversity may have been underestimated. A significant rise in spike-specific TCR breadth and depth was observed after two AZD1222 doses relative to day 0 and relative to MenACWY recipients.

Points on this clone: Its antigen remains unidentified. No base-level quality is on record; no much larger clone is a single base apart.

The time point label for this specimen denotes: sample from adult after SARS-CoV-2 infection, after symptom onset. A couple of convalescent COVID-19 patients, sampled after symptom onset from adults with prior SARS-CoV-2 infection, were also TCR-sequenced for comparison. The CDR3 regions of human TCRbeta chains were analyzed by immunosequencing. The original pipeline was this. Repertoire TCRs were matched against a reference library of SARS-CoV-2-specific TCRs generated with the MIRA antigen-specificity platform. Breadth meant the fraction of unique TCRs that were SARS-CoV-2-associated, whereas depth meant the fraction of total T cells that were SARS-CoV-2-associated. Using the MIRA data, each spike-specific TCR was mapped to the spike region that the TCR reacts to and placed in a CD4 or CD8 class. Log10-transformed breadth and depth values were compared by one-way ANOVA with Sidak's multiple comparisons tests. TCRdb carries this immuneACCESS record with in-frame sequences only. Its versions omit some clonotypes, under half of them owing to an unresolved V gene in the studies checked, with the rest unexplained. V and J calls plus clone size are reproduced from that table; the DNA served to infer D and trimming. The sample profile shows 150,000 to 180,000 clones; around 85% of them were found once. Together, the top ten hold 5.5% to 8.5% of the sample.

Specimen: peripheral blood, collected after recovery from COVID-19. This receptor was obtained from an adult who had recovered from COVID-19.

DNA sequence: TGTGCCAGCAGCCAAGATCGGGGGACAGGGGGGTACGAGCAGTACTTC. Translated, it gives CASSQDRGTGGYEQYF. Recombination linked TRBV4-2 to TRBJ2-7, with TRBD1 identical over 11 junction bases. There are 16 amino acids in the CDR3, from cysteine to phenylalanine inclusive. The kept DNA is CDR3 alone, 48 bases in frame from the first base. Compared with germline, V lacks 0 bases and J lacks 4 bases; bases without a gene match: 5. Sequences LGHNA (CDR1) and YNFKEQ (CDR2) are obtained from the germline V gene.